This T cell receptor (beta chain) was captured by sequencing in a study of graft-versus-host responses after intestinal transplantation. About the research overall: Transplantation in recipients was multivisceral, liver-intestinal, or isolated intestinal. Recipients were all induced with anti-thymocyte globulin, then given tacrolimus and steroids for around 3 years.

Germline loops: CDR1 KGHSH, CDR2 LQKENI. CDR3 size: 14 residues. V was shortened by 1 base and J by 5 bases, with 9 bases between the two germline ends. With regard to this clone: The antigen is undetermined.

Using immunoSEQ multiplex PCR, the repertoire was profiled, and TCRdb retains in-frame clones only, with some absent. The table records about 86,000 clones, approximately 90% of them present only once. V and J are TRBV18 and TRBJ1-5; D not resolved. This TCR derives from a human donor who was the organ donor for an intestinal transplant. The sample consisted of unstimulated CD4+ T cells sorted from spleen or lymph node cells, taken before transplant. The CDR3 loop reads CASSPRRVDQPQHF. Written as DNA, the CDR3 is TGTGCCAGCTCACCACGGAGGGTGGATCAGCCCCAGCATTTT.